This TCR beta chain appears in the sequencing data of a study of blood T cell repertoires in COVID-19. Study-wide context: Whether acute or convalescent, the COVID-19 samples came from the United States, Italy and Spain.

As handled by the study authors: Nucleated cell counts were estimated from reference gene primer amplification. The method was immunoSEQ multiplex PCR; TCRdb's version includes in-frame clones alone and lacks a portion of them. V, J and clone size reflect that table, while D and trimming were determined from the DNA. The sample consists of a few hundred thousand clones, 85% to 90% of them appearing once. Trimming shortened V by 0 bases and J by 6 bases, and 17 bases separated the two germline ends. This CDR3 comprises 16 residues. Germline V gives CDR1 MRHNA, CDR2 SNTAGT. Participants spanned ages about 18 to 95 years and resided in some 22 US areas. Two negative PCRs, clearance, or symptom resolution had been documented for recovered Cohort 3 donors.

J is TRBJ1-2 and V is TRBV6-4; D is unclear. The sequenced material came from PBMCs or T cells enriched from blood (not recorded which). The clonotype originates from a man aged 35 to 55 who had recovered from COVID-19. CDR3 loop: CASSDSHQAGFDGYTF. DNA for the CDR3: TGTGCCAGCAGTGACTCCCACCAGGCGGGGTTCGATGGCTACACCTTC.